This entry concerns a single TCR beta chain. Which antigen it targets is not known. Per-nucleotide qualities are absent, and no much larger clonotype sits a single base away. This entry comes from a study of OX40 agonist ivuxolimab in advanced cancers. Study-level background: Ivuxolimab, which targeted the costimulatory receptor OX40 (CD134), was an agonistic, fully human IgG2 monoclonal antibody. Among the 50 to 55 dose-escalation patients, about 19 had hepatocellular carcinoma, approximately 15 melanoma, 9 renal cell carcinoma and 9 head and neck cancer. The purpose of peripheral TCRbeta sequencing was to test whether ivuxolimab changed TCR sequence diversity and led to clonal T-cell expansion. Patients were allowed to have had prior anti-PD-1, anti-PD-L1 or anti-CTLA-4 therapy, and around two fifths of the dose-escalation patients had been treated with checkpoint inhibitors. The paper reports the monotherapy dose-escalation portion (N of about 50 patients) of the phase I ivuxolimab trial. Intravenous ivuxolimab was administered to patients every 2 weeks at six dose levels: 0.01, 0.1, 0.3, 1.5, 3 and 10 mg/kg. Partial responses occurred in three dose-escalation patients: two with cutaneous melanoma and one with hepatocellular carcinoma. In the dose-escalation cohort, over 65% of patients were male, and the mean age was approximately 55 years, with a range of 23 to 79. Summary of the overall study and its limitations: Antigen specificity was not determined for the clonally expanded peripheral T cells. After ivuxolimab, CD8+ T cells had more expanded clones than CD4+ T cells on average. At doses from 0.1 to 3.0 mg/kg, clonal expansion was seen in both CD4+ and CD8+ blood T cells between baseline and week 6. In the 0.1-3.0 mg/kg groups, partial responders had among the lowest normalized peripheral clonal expansion, particularly in CD8+ T cells. Low levels of normalized T-cell clonal expansion were also shown by some nonresponding patients.

V is clipped by 2 bases and J by 4 bases, and the sequence between their germline boundaries is 17 bases long. The CDR3, from cysteine to phenylalanine, totals 15 residues. Left in the record is the CDR3 DNA by itself, 45 bases read in frame from the first base. CDR1 SQVTM and CDR2 ANQGSEA are derived from the germline V gene. Patients with a history of autoimmune disease or receiving systemic immunosuppression were excluded from the trial. Peripheral blood for TCR sequencing was collected from all dose cohorts at baseline, on cycle 4 day 1, and on cycle 7 day 1. Samples came from an open-label, multicenter, first-in-human phase I dose-escalation trial of ivuxolimab. Adults with locally advanced or metastatic melanoma, renal cell, hepatocellular, or head and neck squamous cell carcinoma were enrolled in the trial. Before TCR sequencing, CD4+ T cells and CD8+ T cells were sorted from peripheral blood as separate populations.

For sequencing of the TCRbeta CDR3 region, genomic DNA was extracted from the sorted cells. The immunoSEQ Assay was used for sequencing of TCRbeta CDR3 regions. TCRdb's version of the immuneACCESS table is confined to in-frame rearrangements and falls short of the full clone set. An unresolved V gene accounts for under half of the shortfall where checked; the remainder is of unknown origin. This sample comprises tens of thousands of clones, approximately 85% of them detected only once. Jointly, the top ten make up 0.5% to 0.55% of the sample. The sequence derives from an adult with an advanced solid tumor such as melanoma, head and neck, liver or kidney cancer. The chain couples TRBV29-1 to TRBJ1-1; TRBD1 is possibly the D segment (5 matching bases). Sequencing was performed on CD4+ or CD8+ T cells sorted from blood, taken in a trial of the OX40 agonist ivuxolimab. The nucleotides are TGCAGCGTTGAACCCGGGGCAGGCTACGTCACTGAAGCTTTCTTT. Its translation reads: CSVEPGAGYVTEAFF.